The 18 T cell receptor beta chains listed next were all sequenced from one sample in a study of vaccination and CD4 T cells after COVID-19. Treatment indicated: approximately 11-day PBMC culture with coronavirus spike peptide pools or control peptides (ViraFEST assay). Their antigens remain unidentified. Scientists ran DNA taken from cultured CD4+ T cells through the Oncomine TCR Beta short-read assay for sequencing. TCRdb processed the PCR reads anew with MiXCR; each CDR3 protein has one entry. Altogether approximately 13,000 distinct CDR3 sequences are present, approximately 75% being singletons, with the ten largest covering about 28%. The sample taken for sequencing was CD4+ T cells from blood, cultured in vitro. These receptors all stem from a human donor who had recovered from COVID-19.

The CDR3 sequence: CSASVSRATIGKTQYF. CDR3 nucleotide sequence: TGCAGTGCCAGCGTGAGCCGGGCCACAATTGGAAAGACCCAGTACTTC. The chain uses TRBV20-1 and TRBJ2-5; no clear D. CDR1 DFQATT and CDR2 SNEGSKA come from the germline V gene (reference sequence). V was cut by 6 bases and J by 6 bases, with 26 bases left in between. The CDR3 spans 16 residues.

The chain uses TRBV30 and TRBJ2-3; D remains unclear. The end of the DNA aligns better with TRBJ1-5, so the J call may be wrong. The CDR3 totals 14 residues. Germline assignment: CDR1 GTSNPN and CDR2 SVGIG (reference sequence). The CDR3 region is CAWTPLGSTDTQHF. The CDR3 region has the DNA TGTGCCTGGACGCCTCTCGGAAGCACAGATACGCAGCATTTT.

V gene TRBV28 combines with J gene TRBJ2-6; 7 bases match TRBD1. The CDR3 totals 16 residues. Germline CDR1 is MDHEN and CDR2 is SYDVKM. V gave up 5 bases and J gave up 2 bases; unmatched junction bases: 6. This CDR3 reads CASSNRGQTGANVLTF. The CDR3 region has the DNA TGTGCCAGCAGTAACAGGGGCCAGACTGGGGCCAACGTCCTGACTTTC. The full variable domain, rest sourced from reference TRBV28 and TRBJ2-6, is DVKVTQSSRYLVKRTGEKVFLECVQDMDHENMFWYRQDPGLGLRLIYFSYDVKMKEKGDIPEGYSVSREKKERFSLILESASTNQTSMYLCASSNRGQTGANVLTFGAGSRLTVL.

Here the CDR3 DNA reads TGTGCCAGCAGTAGCGGTGGAAACACCATATATTTT. Its translation is CASSSGGNTIYF. The V gene is TRBV7-2, the J gene TRBJ1-3; D gene ambiguous. Germline V gene data show CDR1 as SGHTA and CDR2 as FQGNSA. The V and J ends lost 6 bases and 3 bases respectively, with 6 bases between them. The CDR3 length is 12 residues. The full variable domain, in which reference TRBV7-2 and TRBJ1-3 provide the parts outside the CDR3, is GAGVSQSPSNKVTEKGKDVELRCDPISGHTALYWYRQSLGQGLEFLIYFQGNSAPDKSGLPSDRFSAERTGGSVSTLTIQRTQQEDSAVYLCASSSGGNTIYFGEGSWLTVV.

The rearrangement uses TRBV7-3 and TRBJ1-5; D ambiguous. Germline V CDR1 and CDR2: SGHTA, FQGTGA. CDR3 length: 14 amino acids. V lost 5 bases and J lost 4, with 12 bases in between. CDR3 DNA: TGTGCCAGCAGCCCCGGGCCGCTAAATCAGCCCCAGCATTTT. Amino acid sequence: CASSPGPLNQPQHF.

J is TRBJ1-5 and V is TRBV19, with 7 nucleotides matching TRBD1. From germline, CDR1 is LNHDA and CDR2 SQIVND (reference sequence). The CDR3 consists of 16 residues. With V trimmed by 5 bases and J by 0 bases, 7 bases remained unmatched. CDR3 in DNA: TGTGCCAGTAGTTCCCAGACAGGGAATAGCAATCAGCCCCAGCATTTT. Translation gives CASSSQTGNSNQPQHF. Using reference TRBV19 and TRBJ1-5 for the parts outside the CDR3, the full variable domain is DGGITQSPKYLFRKEGQNVTLSCEQNLNHDAMYWYRQDPGQGLRLIYYSQIVNDFQKGDIAEGYSVSREKKESFPLTVTSAQKNPTAFYLCASSSQTGNSNQPQHFGDGTRLSIL.

In its sample, this clonotype was seen a few times. The V gene is TRBV2, the J gene TRBJ2-2; D is unresolved. Germline-derived CDR1 and CDR2 are SNHLY and FYNNEI. This CDR3 has 12 amino acids. Deletions cut 3 bases from V and 3 bases from J, with 2 bases between. In nucleotides, the CDR3 is TGTGCCAGCAGTGACCACACCGGGGAGCTGTTTTTT. Its translation is CASSDHTGELFF.

This chain connects TRBV24-1 to TRBJ2-1; 12 bases map to TRBD1. J gave up 7 bases and V 5 bases, and 5 bases lay outside the gene matches. Germline V gene sequence: CDR1 KGHDR, CDR2 SFDVKD. This CDR3 has 15 amino acids. The CDR3: CATSARDRGLNEQFF. The CDR3 nucleotides read TGTGCCACCAGTGCCCGGGACAGGGGGCTTAATGAGCAGTTCTTC.

This clonotype was seen a single time. The V call is TRBV20-1, the J call TRBJ1-2; TRBD1 matches 9 bases. Germline assignment: CDR1 DFQATT and CDR2 SNEGSKA (reference sequence). The V segment lost 0 bases and the J segment 2 bases; nucleotides outside the gene matches: 7. This CDR3 spans 16 amino acids. The CDR3: CSARDSGTGRNYGYTF. CDR3 sequence (DNA): TGCAGTGCTAGAGATTCGGGGACAGGGAGAAACTATGGCTACACCTTC.

This chain's CDR3 is CSAEDWGSGANVLTF. Here the CDR3 DNA reads TGCAGCGCGGAGGATTGGGGATCTGGGGCCAACGTCCTGACTTTC. This chain connects TRBV29-1 to TRBJ2-6; TRBD2 might be the D (5 bases). The germline V gene encodes CDR1 SQVTM and CDR2 ANQGSEA. The ends were cut back, 7 bases at V and 1 base at J, with 14 bases in the middle. The CDR3 consists of 15 residues.

V is TRBV15 and J is TRBJ2-2; D is undetermined. Germline V gene data show CDR1 as LNHNV and CDR2 as YYDKDF (reference sequence). This CDR3 has 16 residues. V lost 0 bases and J lost 9, with 17 bases in between. CDR3 in amino acids: CATSRDVANLPRELFF. The CDR3 region has the DNA TGTGCCACCAGCAGAGATGTGGCTAACCTACCGAGGGAGCTGTTTTTT. The variable domain in full, with the rest retrieved from reference TRBV15 and TRBJ2-2, is DAMVIQNPRYQVTQFGKPVTLSCSQTLNHNVMYWYQQKSSQAPKLLFHYYDKDFNNEADTPDNFQSRRPNTSFCFLDIRSPGLGDTAMYLCATSRDVANLPRELFFGEGSRLTVL.

The chain uses TRBV7-8 and TRBJ1-2, with D possibly being TRBD1 (5 bases). The CDR3 spans 14 residues. Germline values: CDR1 SGHVS, CDR2 FQNEAQ. Trimming left V 0 bases short and J 3 bases short, with 8 bases between. CDR3 in amino acids: CASSLAQQDYGYTF. The CDR3 DNA is TGTGCCAGCAGCTTAGCCCAACAGGACTATGGCTACACCTTC. Full variable domain (outside the CDR3, taken from reference TRBV7-8 and TRBJ1-2): GAGVSQSPRYKVAKRGQDVALRCDPISGHVSLFWYQQALGQGPEFLTYFQNEAQLDKSGLPSDRFFAERPEGSVSTLKIQRTQQEDSAVYLCASSLAQQDYGYTFGSGTRLTVV.

J is TRBJ1-2 and V is TRBV10-3; no definite D call. Germline CDR1 and CDR2: ENHRY and SYGVKD. V lost 6 bases, J lost 3 bases, and 11 bases lay in between. This CDR3 comprises 13 residues. CDR3 sequence (DNA): TGTGCCATCAGCGACGGGCCCTACTATGGCTACACCTTC. Amino acid sequence: CAISDGPYYGYTF.

This clonotype has just a few counts. The chain combines TRBV20-1 with TRBJ1-1; D is uncertain. V was clipped by 1 base and J by 5 bases, with 11 bases between them. Per germline, CDR1 DFQATT and CDR2 SNEGSKA (reference sequence). There are 13 residues in the CDR3. CDR3 amino acids: CSARGFGGTEAFF. CDR3 nucleotides: TGCAGTGCTAGAGGCTTCGGCGGAACTGAAGCTTTCTTT.

This chain uses TRBV6-2 or TRBV6-3 with TRBJ2-3, with 12 bases lining up with TRBD2. This CDR3 comprises 17 residues. Germline assignment: CDR1 MNHEY and CDR2 SVGEGT. J gave up 4 bases and V 6 bases, and 11 bases lay outside the gene matches. DNA for the CDR3: TGTGCCAGCAGCCGTCGGTCTAGCGGGAGGGTCGCAGATACGCAGTATTTT. It encodes CASSRRSSGRVADTQYF.

This chain connects TRBV7-6 to TRBJ2-6; TRBD1 matches at 7 bases. V gave up 6 bases and J gave up 0 bases; unmatched junction bases: 11. There are 18 residues in the CDR3. Germline values: CDR1 SGHVS, CDR2 FNYEAQ. This chain's CDR3 is CASRKQGRLPSGANVLTF. CDR3 bases: TGTGCCAGCAGAAAACAGGGGCGCTTACCCTCTGGGGCCAACGTCCTGACTTTC.

This clonotype was observed a handful of times. The genes are TRBV20-1 and TRBJ2-3, with 9 positions matching TRBD2. The CDR3 has 16 residues. V shed 3 bases, J shed 1 base, and the junction held 8 bases outside the gene matches. The germline CDR1 and CDR2 sequences are DFQATT and SNEGSKA (reference sequence). DNA of the CDR3: TGCAGTGCTAGCCCTATGATAGCGGGGGGCACAGATACGCAGTATTTT. Translation gives CSASPMIAGGTDTQYF.

Only one count was recorded for this clonotype. CDR3 region: CASSIVGGPGELFF. CDR3 nucleotides: TGTGCCAGTAGTATAGTGGGAGGTCCCGGGGAGCTGTTTTTT. The chain employs TRBV19 and TRBJ2-2; D possibly corresponds to TRBD2 (6 bases). CDR1 and CDR2 (germline): LNHDA, SQIVND (reference sequence). CDR3 size: 14 residues. V gave up 1 base and J gave up 6 bases, with 9 bases separating them.